These 17 T cell receptor beta chains were sequenced from one sample in a study of blood T cell repertoires in COVID-19. Clones were sequenced by immunoSEQ multiplex PCR, and TCRdb holds only the in-frame ones, with some missing. This sample has 150,000 or so clones, with 70% to 90% found just once. The sequencing sample was made of peripheral blood. These receptor sequences come from a man aged 55 to 69 with acute or convalescent COVID-19.

The chain carries TRBV5-1 and TRBJ2-1, with TRBD2 matching over 9 bases. The V and J ends lost 0 bases and 4 bases, in that order; junction bases with no gene match: 2. This CDR3 is 15 amino acids long. CDR1 and CDR2 from the germline V gene are SGHRS and YFSETQ. CDR3 nucleotides: TGCGCCAGCAGCTTGGTTAGCGGGGGTTACAATGAGCAGTTCTTC. Translating it yields CASSLVSGGYNEQFF.

The genes are TRBV2 and TRBJ2-3, with D maybe TRBD1 (6 bases). Germline V gene lookup returns CDR1 SNHLY and CDR2 FYNNEI. CDR3 length: 16 amino acids. With 6 bases removed from V and 3 bases from J, the gap between germline ends came to 19 bases. In DNA form, the CDR3 reads TGTGCCAGCAGCGGACAGACCCCTAGGGGGACAGATACGCAGTATTTT. It encodes CASSGQTPRGTDTQYF.

V and J are TRBV6-2 or TRBV6-3 and TRBJ1-1; TRBD1 matches 9 bases. Germline lookup yields CDR1 MNHEY and CDR2 SVGEGT. V shed 0 bases and J 12 bases; nucleotides not matched to a gene: 2. The CDR3 extends over 12 amino acids. CDR3 sequence reads: CASSYSGQGTFF. CDR3 nucleotides: TGTGCCAGCAGTTACTCCGGACAGGGGACTTTCTTT.

The chain employs TRBV29-1 and TRBJ2-1; TRBD1 aligns across 8 bases. V shed 1 base, J shed 8 bases, and the junction held 4 bases outside the gene matches. Germline values: CDR1 SQVTM, CDR2 ANQGSEA. The CDR3 length is 13 residues. CDR3 loop: CSVEGQGADEQFF. The CDR3, as DNA: TGCAGCGTTGAAGGCCAGGGGGCCGATGAGCAGTTCTTC.

This chain joins TRBV28 and TRBJ1-4; a possible D gene is TRBD1 (5 bases). The CDR3 is made up of 13 amino acids. V was trimmed by 6 bases and J by 8 bases, leaving 13 bases between them. CDR1 and CDR2 (germline): MDHEN, SYDVKM. This chain's CDR3 is CASSRAWREKLFF. The DNA of the CDR3 is TGTGCCAGCAGCAGGGCGTGGCGGGAAAAACTGTTTTTT.

The V and J genes are TRBV11-2 and TRBJ1-2, with D maybe TRBD1 (6 bases). The CDR3 spans 18 residues. The V end was cut by 1 base, the J end by 4 bases, with 22 bases between. CDR1 and CDR2 from the germline V gene are SGHAT and FQNNGV. The CDR3 bases are TGTGCCAGCAGCTTAGGGTTCCAGGGGCCTCGGTCCTCCTATGGCTACACCTTC. Encoded protein: CASSLGFQGPRSSYGYTF.

J is TRBJ2-5 and V is TRBV24-1, with TRBD2 matching over 8 bases. With 4 bases clipped from V and 3 bases from J, the junction kept 9 bases outside the gene matches. Germline V gives CDR1 KGHDR, CDR2 SFDVKD. The CDR3 spans 16 residues. The CDR3 coding sequence is TGTGCCACCAGTGACCCGGGGGGGGGCCGGGAAGAGACCCAGTACTTC. Translation: CATSDPGGGREETQYF.

In its sample, this clone was seen a few times. The chain links TRBV28 to TRBJ1-5; 9 bases fit TRBD1. CDR3 length equals 15 residues. Germline CDR1 and CDR2: MDHEN and SYDVKM. The V gene end was trimmed by 5 bases and the J gene end by 4 bases; junction bases not matched to a gene: 6. CDR3 region: CASSALQGANQPQHF. Here the CDR3 DNA reads TGTGCCAGCAGTGCATTACAGGGGGCTAATCAGCCCCAGCATTTT.

The CDR3 coding sequence is TGTGCCAGCAGCCACGCGAAGGGAGGGGAGGAGACCCAGTACTTC. Protein sequence: CASSHAKGGEETQYF. This chain uses TRBV28 with TRBJ2-5; 7 positions match TRBD2. V lost 6 bases, J lost 5 bases, and 12 bases stayed unmatched. The CDR3 sequence is 15 residues long. Germline-derived CDR1 and CDR2 are MDHEN and SYDVKM. The full variable domain, in which reference TRBV28 and TRBJ2-5 provide the parts outside the CDR3, is DVKVTQSSRYLVKRTGEKVFLECVQDMDHENMFWYRQDPGLGLRLIYFSYDVKMKEKGDIPEGYSVSREKKERFSLILESASTNQTSMYLCASSHAKGGEETQYFGPGTRLLVL.

The J gene is TRBJ1-2, the V gene TRBV4-2; a possible D gene is TRBD1 (5 bases). Trimming pared 3 bases from V and 7 bases from J, leaving 21 bases between. The V gene's germline CDR1 is LGHNA and CDR2 YNFKEQ. This CDR3 is 16 amino acids long. The CDR3 DNA sequence: TGTGCCAGCAGCCAGGGGGGTACCGGGCCCCAGGGTGGCTACACCTTC. Translating it yields CASSQGGTGPQGGYTF.

This clone was seen just once. This chain connects TRBV9 to TRBJ1-3, with 11 positions matching TRBD1. The CDR3 has 17 residues. CDR1 is SGDLS, CDR2 YYNGEE, per germline. With 4 bases clipped from V and 2 bases from J, the junction kept 8 bases outside the gene matches. The CDR3 is CASSPRDRGITGNTIYF. DNA of the CDR3: TGTGCCAGCAGCCCCCGGGACAGGGGGATCACTGGAAACACCATATATTTT.

Only one count was recorded for this clone. The chain uses TRBV7-2 and TRBJ2-5; perhaps TRBD1 as D (6 bases). Germline V gene sequence: CDR1 SGHTA, CDR2 FQGNSA. Deletions cut 1 base from V and 4 bases from J, with 13 bases between. This CDR3 comprises 15 residues. The CDR3 DNA reads as TGTGCCAGCAGCTTAGTGGGGGCAGGGTTAGAGACCCAGTACTTC. It is translated as CASSLVGAGLETQYF.

V usage is TRBV28 and J usage is TRBJ2-3; 8 bases are a match to TRBD2. CDR1 and CDR2 from the germline V gene are MDHEN and SYDVKM. The CDR3 has 13 amino acids. V lost 2 bases and J lost 10; bases outside the gene matches: 5. In DNA form, the CDR3 reads TGTGCCAGCAGTTTACCCGGGAGGGCCGCGCAGTATTTT. Its protein is CASSLPGRAAQYF.

This clone showed up just once. The chain links TRBV9 to TRBJ1-3; 9 bases are a match to TRBD1. Unmatched junction bases numbered 6, after V lost 3 bases and J lost 5 bases. Germline loops: CDR1 SGDLS, CDR2 YYNGEE. The CDR3 totals 15 residues. CDR3 in amino acids: CASSDTGGWRNTIYF. The CDR3, as DNA: TGTGCCAGCAGCGACACAGGGGGCTGGCGAAACACCATATATTTT.

This clone was seen once. The V call is TRBV18, the J call TRBJ2-5, with 10 bases identical to TRBD1. CDR3 length: 18 residues. Trimming at V came to 3 bases and at J to 2 bases, leaving 12 bases not matched to a gene. Germline V lookup: CDR1 KGHSH, CDR2 LQKENI. The CDR3 reads CASSPILLGTGAQETQYF. CDR3 bases: TGTGCCAGCTCACCCATCCTTCTAGGGACAGGGGCACAAGAGACCCAGTACTTC.

The genes are TRBV24-1 and TRBJ1-6, with 7 bases fitting TRBD1. This CDR3 region has 21 residues. CDR1 and CDR2 (germline): KGHDR, SFDVKD. J gave up 3 bases and V 4 bases, and 20 bases lay outside the gene matches. CDR3 DNA: TGTGCCACCAGTGACCTGGGACAGCAGGGGCTCACCTCTCTCTATAATTCACCCCTCCACTTT. Residues: CATSDLGQQGLTSLYNSPLHF.

This clone has just one count. The chain uses TRBV25-1 and TRBJ1-1, with TRBD1 as a possible D gene (5 bases). The CDR3 has 12 residues. Trimming cost V 8 bases and J 0 bases, with 7 bases left between them. The germline V gene has CDR1 MGHDK and CDR2 SYGVNS. The CDR3 DNA reads TGTGCCAGCGTAGGGGTGAACACTGAAGCTTTCTTT. It codes for CASVGVNTEAFF.